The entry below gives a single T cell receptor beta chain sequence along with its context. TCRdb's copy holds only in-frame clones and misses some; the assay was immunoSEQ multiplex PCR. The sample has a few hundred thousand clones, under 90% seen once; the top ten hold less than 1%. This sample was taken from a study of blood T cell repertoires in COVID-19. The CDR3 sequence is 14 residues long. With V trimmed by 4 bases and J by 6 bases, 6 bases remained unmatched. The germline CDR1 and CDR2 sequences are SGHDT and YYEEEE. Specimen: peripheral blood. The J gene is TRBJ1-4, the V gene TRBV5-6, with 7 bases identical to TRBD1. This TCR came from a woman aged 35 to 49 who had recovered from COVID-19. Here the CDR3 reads CASSLRQGDEKLFF. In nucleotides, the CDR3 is TGTGCCAGCAGCCTACGACAGGGAGATGAAAAACTGTTTTTT. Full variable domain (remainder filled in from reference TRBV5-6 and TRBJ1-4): DAGVTQSPTHLIKTRGQQVTLRCSPKSGHDTVSWYQQALGQGPQFIFQYYEEEERQRGNFPDRFSGHQFPNYSSELNVNALLLGDSALYLCASSLRQGDEKLFFGSGTQLSVL.